Listed here are 13 T cell receptor beta chains from one sample, sequenced in a study of blood T cell repertoires in COVID-19. The method was immunoSEQ multiplex PCR; TCRdb's version includes in-frame clones alone and lacks a portion of them. The table lists approximately 230,000 clones, over 80% of them singletons. Sequenced material: PBMCs or T cells enriched from blood (not recorded which). The receptors stem from a young woman who had recovered from COVID-19.

The V call is TRBV9, the J call TRBJ2-3; D uncertain. Germline values: CDR1 SGDLS, CDR2 YYNGEE. V lost 0 bases and J 0 bases, leaving 8 bases between the germline ends. This CDR3 is 15 amino acids long. CDR3 region: CASSVAWASTDTQYF. CDR3 DNA: TGTGCCAGCAGCGTAGCGTGGGCTAGCACAGATACGCAGTATTTT.

This clone occurred once. The J gene is TRBJ1-1, the V gene TRBV18; no clear D gene. The germline CDR1 and CDR2 sequences are KGHSH and LQKENI. V lost 2 bases to trimming and J lost 2 bases, with 15 bases between them. The CDR3 consists of 16 residues. The CDR3 sequence: CASSPFDIQANTEAFF. CDR3 in DNA: TGTGCCAGCTCACCATTCGATATTCAGGCCAACACTGAAGCTTTCTTT.

V usage is TRBV13 and J usage is TRBJ1-6; possible D gene TRBD1, 6 bases. The CDR3 runs to 15 residues. In germline, CDR1 is PRHDT, CDR2 FYEKMQ (reference sequence). V was cut by 1 base and J by 8 bases, with 12 bases left in between. CDR3 nucleotides: TGTGCCAGCAGCTTAGCCGGGACACGGGATTCACCCCTCCACTTT. This sequence encodes CASSLAGTRDSPLHF.

CDR3 bases: TGTGCCAGCTCAAGACGAAGGGGACAGACATTGACTAGCGGCTCCTACGAGCAGTACTTC. Translated, it gives CASSRRRGQTLTSGSYEQYF. The chain couples TRBV18 to TRBJ2-7; 9 nucleotides align to TRBD2. The CDR3 extends over 20 amino acids. V lost 5 bases and J lost 0; bases outside the gene matches: 20. CDR1 KGHSH and CDR2 LQKENI come from the germline V gene.

In regard to this clone: Mismatch with germline at one junction end may stem from a read error. CDR3 nucleotides: TGTGCCAGCAGCTTGAGTAATAGTCTTCCCGAGGCATTC. Residues: CASSLSNSLPEAF. The chain uses TRBV5-6 and TRBJ1-2; the D is unclear. The CDR3 spans 13 residues. Germline V gene sequence: CDR1 SGHDT, CDR2 YYEEEE.

The chain recombines TRBV9 with TRBJ2-2; 7 bases are shared with TRBD1. The CDR3 length is 15 residues. J lost 4 bases, V lost 3 bases, and 6 bases had no gene match. From germline, CDR1 is SGDLS and CDR2 YYNGEE. The CDR3, as DNA: TGTGCCAGCAGCGACCGGGACAGCTTCACCGGGGAGCTGTTTTTT. Protein sequence: CASSDRDSFTGELFF.

The gene calls are TRBV21-1 and TRBJ2-3; the table's D call, TRBD2, has no DNA check behind it. TRBV21-1 is a documented pseudogene. The CDR3 length is 16 residues. CDR3 region: CASSPSTWELVDTQYF. Here the CDR3 DNA reads TGTGCCAGCAGCCCCTCTACTTGGGAGCTAGTAGATACGCAGTATTTT.

V usage is TRBV19 and J usage is TRBJ1-4; 8 positions match TRBD1. Germline V gene data show CDR1 as LNHDA and CDR2 as SQIVND (reference sequence). V shed 3 bases and J 8 bases; nucleotides not matched to a gene: 8. The CDR3 has 15 amino acids. Written as DNA, the CDR3 is TGTGCCAGTAGTATTATCCAGGGGGCAGGAGAAAAACTGTTTTTT. Translation gives CASSIIQGAGEKLFF.

This clone was seen only once. The chain recombines TRBV28 with TRBJ2-1, with 7 bases that match TRBD1. The germline V gene encodes CDR1 MDHEN and CDR2 SYDVKM. The V and J ends lost 3 bases and 4 bases, in that order; junction bases with no gene match: 6. The CDR3 runs 15 residues. The CDR3 DNA sequence: TGTGCCAGCAGTTTCGTTTGGACAGGATACAATGAGCAGTTCTTC. It yields the protein CASSFVWTGYNEQFF.

This chain joins TRBV15 and TRBJ2-5; TRBD1 aligns across 9 bases. Germline V gene data show CDR1 as LNHNV and CDR2 as YYDKDF (reference sequence). The CDR3 covers 13 residues. V lost 6 bases, J lost 4 bases, and 3 bases stayed unmatched. In DNA, the CDR3 is TGTGCCACCAGACAGGGGGCGGGAGAGACCCAGTACTTC. It encodes CATRQGAGETQYF.

The V gene is TRBV4-1, the J gene TRBJ1-2; 10 bases are a match to TRBD1. This CDR3 spans 18 amino acids. With V trimmed by 2 bases and J by 7 bases, 16 bases remained unmatched. Germline assignment: CDR1 MGHRA and CDR2 YSYEKL. CDR3 sequence reads: CASSQSLPRLGTGVGYTF. The CDR3 DNA is TGCGCCAGCAGCCAATCACTCCCCCGCTTAGGGACAGGGGTTGGCTACACCTTC.

The CDR3 here is CASSLVPYSNQPQHF. The DNA for the CDR3 is TGTGCCAGCAGCTTAGTTCCTTATAGCAATCAGCCCCAGCATTTT. This chain links TRBV7-2 with TRBJ1-5; no definite D call. Germline CDR1 reads SGHTA; CDR2 reads FQGNSA. The CDR3 is 15 residues long. Trimming pared 1 base from V and 0 bases from J, leaving 7 bases between.

This sequence joins TRBV19 and TRBJ1-4; 9 bases are a match to TRBD1. This CDR3 is built from 15 residues. CDR1 and CDR2 from the germline V gene are LNHDA and SQIVND (reference sequence). V shed 7 bases and J 4 bases; nucleotides not matched to a gene: 7. Here the CDR3 reads CASKGQGTINEKLFF. DNA for the CDR3: TGTGCCAGTAAGGGACAGGGCACCATTAATGAAAAACTGTTTTTT.